Below, one T cell receptor beta chain is given with its context. Many counts were recorded for this clonotype. The target of this receptor is not known. Base qualities are not recorded, but no much larger clone differs from it by a single base. For repertoire sequencing, TCR beta CDR3 regions were amplified from RNA transcripts. A first-round RT-PCR used HTBI primers with the Qiagen OneStep RT-PCR kit, followed by a second-round multiplex PCR, size selection and purification. Sequencing of the libraries was carried out on an Illumina HiSeq2000 in paired-end mode with 100 bp reads. Per the original workflow: Reads were processed with SOAPnuke, discarding reads with adapters, uncalled bases, mean Phred below 15, or no exact constant-primer or identifier match. COPE v1.2.5 was used to merge high-quality paired reads. Each unique nucleotide sequence was treated as a clonotype, and MiTCR v1.1 was used to align the clonotypes to the IMGT TRB V, D and J references. The analysis was limited to V-J combinations with a frequency above 0.0001, which together covered 99.2% of repertoires. For each V-J combination, a TCR clonal expansion and chaos score was defined as the ratio of F50 clonal expansion to chaos observed in the TCRdist matrix. Welch's t-statistics and random forest were used to narrow the features down to more than 10 V-J combinations, which were then fed into a naive Bayes classifier. The Morisita-Horn index was used to measure how similar the thyroid and blood repertoires were. The public reads were run again by TCRdb, first through fastp at Q25 and then through MiXCR, and only productive beta chains were kept. Entries are consolidated by CDR3 protein sequence, retaining the most common genes and DNA. The V and J calls and clone size are TCRdb's, not the authors'. Recorded for this sample are about 380,000 distinct CDR3 sequences; 15% of them occurred a single time. The ten largest make up approximately 7% of the sample.

Cut back by 8 bases and 1 base, the V and J ends lie 20 bases apart. The germline V gene provides CDR1 SNHLY and CDR2 FYNNEI. The CDR3, from cysteine to phenylalanine, totals 16 residues. The DNA shown is the 48-base CDR3, in frame from base 1. Hyperthyroidism was defined as stable when no progression to ophthalmopathy occurred within 18 months of follow-up. Patients with hyperthyroidism were aged 18 to 65 years, had been newly diagnosed, and had a disease duration of less than 2 months. Patients were excluded if they had other autoimmune diseases, uncontrolled infections, pregnancy or lactation. Clinical symptoms, serum thyroxine, TRAb, thyroid ultrasound and orbital computed tomography were used for diagnosis. PBMCs were isolated from about 10 ml of fresh peripheral blood by Ficoll-Paque density gradient centrifugation. Total RNA was extracted with Trizol reagent and quality-checked on an Agilent 2100 Bioanalyzer.

The data were taken from a study of Graves' ophthalmopathy and Graves' hyperthyroidism listed by TCRdb under 2018. About the study as a whole: Peripheral blood was collected at initial diagnosis, before any treatment. To explore V-J signatures that distinguish ophthalmopathy from hyperthyroidism, a discovery set of around 100 patients was enrolled, made up of 43 with ophthalmopathy and around 57 with stable hyperthyroidism. Following sampling, methimazole starting at 30 mg daily was administered to hyperthyroidism patients, and high-dose intravenous methylprednisolone was administered to ophthalmopathy patients. For training and testing, the approximately 92 patients in the discovery cohort were randomly divided in a 7:3 ratio. The study used TCR beta repertoire signatures to distinguish Graves' ophthalmopathy from Graves' hyperthyroidism and to predict progression to ophthalmopathy. In six hyperthyroidism patients, T-cell repertoires of thyroid tissue and blood were compared. In total, 135 blood samples were TCR-sequenced: some 40 ophthalmopathy, some 75 hyperthyroidism and roughly 17 hyperthyroidism-to-ophthalmopathy patients. An independent validation cohort comprised some 18 hyperthyroidism patients and over 15 patients who later progressed from hyperthyroidism to ophthalmopathy.

General conclusions and limits of the study: In validation, the model predicted ophthalmopathy progression with roughly 68% sensitivity and less than 80% specificity; more than ten predicted patients were CT-confirmed with GO in a median of around 6 months. Sample size was not predetermined statistically, and investigators were not blinded to group allocation. Most expanded thyroid clonotypes with frequency above 0.001 were also detected in blood, suggesting blood repertoires may reflect the thyroid immune response. In cross-validation, the 13-signature model distinguished ophthalmopathy from stable hyperthyroidism with less than 90% sensitivity and approximately 81% specificity, while in the test set the corresponding values were around 79% and 71%.

The chain joins TRBV2 to TRBJ1-2; the D gene lacks a confident call. The material sequenced was peripheral blood. The TCR originated in a young woman with stable Graves' hyperthyroidism. Donor details come from another sample of the same person, matched by shared clones. The CDR3 loop reads CASQLQGSSFNYGYTF. The nucleotides are TGTGCCAGCCAACTTCAAGGGTCTAGCTTTAACTATGGCTACACCTTC.